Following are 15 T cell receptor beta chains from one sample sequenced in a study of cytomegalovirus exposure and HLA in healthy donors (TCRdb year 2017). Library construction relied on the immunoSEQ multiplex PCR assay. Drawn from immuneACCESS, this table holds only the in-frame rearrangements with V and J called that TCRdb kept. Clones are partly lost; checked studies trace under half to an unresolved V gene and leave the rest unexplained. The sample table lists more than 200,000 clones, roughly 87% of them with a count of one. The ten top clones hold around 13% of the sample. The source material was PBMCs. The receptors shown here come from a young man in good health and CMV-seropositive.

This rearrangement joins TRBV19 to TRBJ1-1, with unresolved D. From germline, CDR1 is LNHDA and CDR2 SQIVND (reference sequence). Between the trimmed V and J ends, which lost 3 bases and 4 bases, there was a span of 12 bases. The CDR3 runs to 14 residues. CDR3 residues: CASSMSGLSTEAFF. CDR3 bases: TGTGCCAGTAGTATGTCCGGACTGAGCACTGAAGCTTTCTTT.

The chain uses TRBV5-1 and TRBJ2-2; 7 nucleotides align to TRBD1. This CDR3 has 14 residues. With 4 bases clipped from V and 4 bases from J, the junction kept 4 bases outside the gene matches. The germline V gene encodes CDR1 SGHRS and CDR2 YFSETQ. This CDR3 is CASSPRDSTGELFF. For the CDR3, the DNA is TGCGCCAGCAGCCCCCGGGACAGCACCGGGGAGCTGTTTTTT. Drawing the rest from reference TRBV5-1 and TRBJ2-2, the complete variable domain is KAGVTQTPRYLIKTRGQQVTLSCSPISGHRSVSWYQQTPGQGLQFLFEYFSETQRNKGNFPGRFSGRQFSNSRSEMNVSTLELGDSALYLCASSPRDSTGELFFGEGSRLTVL.

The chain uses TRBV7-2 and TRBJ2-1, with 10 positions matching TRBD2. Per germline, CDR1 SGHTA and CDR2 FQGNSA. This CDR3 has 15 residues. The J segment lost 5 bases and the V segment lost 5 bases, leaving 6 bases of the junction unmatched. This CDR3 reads CASSRRLAGNNEQFF. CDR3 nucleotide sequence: TGTGCCAGCAGCCGCCGACTAGCGGGTAACAATGAGCAGTTCTTC.

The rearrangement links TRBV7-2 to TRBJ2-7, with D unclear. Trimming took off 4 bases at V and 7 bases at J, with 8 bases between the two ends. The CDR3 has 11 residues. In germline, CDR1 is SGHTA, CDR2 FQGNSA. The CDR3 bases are TGTGCCAGCAGCTCCCTTGTAGAGCAGTACTTC. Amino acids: CASSSLVEQYF.

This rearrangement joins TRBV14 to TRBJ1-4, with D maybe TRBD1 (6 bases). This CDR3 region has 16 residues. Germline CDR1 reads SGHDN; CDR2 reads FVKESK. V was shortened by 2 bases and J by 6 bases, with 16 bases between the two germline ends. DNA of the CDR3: TGTGCCAGCAGCCAACCGAGGTGGGGGGCAGATGAAAAACTGTTTTTT. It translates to CASSQPRWGADEKLFF.

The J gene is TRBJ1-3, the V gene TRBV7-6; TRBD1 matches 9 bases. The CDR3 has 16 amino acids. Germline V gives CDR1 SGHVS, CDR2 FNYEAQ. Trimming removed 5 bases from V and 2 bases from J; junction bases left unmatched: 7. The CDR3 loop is CASSNRRDRAGNTIYF. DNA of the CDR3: TGTGCCAGCAGCAACCGTCGGGACAGGGCTGGAAACACCATATATTTT.

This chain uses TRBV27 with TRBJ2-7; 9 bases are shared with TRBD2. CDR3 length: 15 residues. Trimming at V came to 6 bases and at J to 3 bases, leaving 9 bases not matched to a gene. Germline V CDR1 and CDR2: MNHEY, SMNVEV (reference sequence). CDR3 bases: TGTGCCAGCAGGGAAATAGCGGGAGTTATCTACGAGCAGTACTTC. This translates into CASREIAGVIYEQYF.

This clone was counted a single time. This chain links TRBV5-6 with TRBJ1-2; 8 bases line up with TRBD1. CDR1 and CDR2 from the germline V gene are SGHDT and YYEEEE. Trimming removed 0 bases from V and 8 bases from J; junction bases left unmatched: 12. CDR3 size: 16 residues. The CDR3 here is CASSLEGPQGAGGYTF. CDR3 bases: TGTGCCAGCAGCTTGGAAGGTCCCCAGGGGGCGGGAGGCTACACCTTC.

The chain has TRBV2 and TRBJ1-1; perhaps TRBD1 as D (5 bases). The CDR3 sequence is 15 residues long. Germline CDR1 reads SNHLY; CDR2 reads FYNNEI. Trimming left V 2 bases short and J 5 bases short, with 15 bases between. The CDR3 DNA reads TGTGCCAGCAGTGAAACCAGGGACTGGGGGACTGAAGCTTTCTTT. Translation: CASSETRDWGTEAFF.

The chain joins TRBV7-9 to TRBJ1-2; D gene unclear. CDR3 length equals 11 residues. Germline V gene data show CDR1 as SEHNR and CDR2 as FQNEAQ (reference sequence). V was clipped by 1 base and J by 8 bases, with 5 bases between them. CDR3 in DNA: TGTGCCAGCAGCTTAGTCGGAGGCTACACCTTC. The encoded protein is CASSLVGGYTF.

The CDR3 sequence is CSARGTSGAFF. The CDR3 coding sequence is TGCAGTGCTAGAGGGACCTCGGGAGCTTTCTTT. This chain uses TRBV20-1 with TRBJ1-1; D is ambiguous. This CDR3 spans 11 amino acids. V was clipped by 1 base and J by 10 bases, with 10 bases between them. Germline CDR1 is DFQATT and CDR2 is SNEGSKA (reference sequence).

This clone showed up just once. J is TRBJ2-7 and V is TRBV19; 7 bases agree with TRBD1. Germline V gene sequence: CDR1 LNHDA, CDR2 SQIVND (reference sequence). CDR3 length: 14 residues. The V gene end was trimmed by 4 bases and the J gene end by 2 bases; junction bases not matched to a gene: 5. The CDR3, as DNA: TGTGCCAGTAGTAGAGGGGGCGACCCCTACGAGCAGTACTTC. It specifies CASSRGGDPYEQYF.

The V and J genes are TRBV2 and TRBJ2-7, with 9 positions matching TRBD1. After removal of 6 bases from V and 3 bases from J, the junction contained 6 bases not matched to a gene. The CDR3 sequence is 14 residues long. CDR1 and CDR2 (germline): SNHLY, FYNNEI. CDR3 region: CASSPKTGGYEQYF. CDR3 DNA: TGTGCCAGCAGCCCCAAGACAGGGGGCTACGAGCAGTACTTC.

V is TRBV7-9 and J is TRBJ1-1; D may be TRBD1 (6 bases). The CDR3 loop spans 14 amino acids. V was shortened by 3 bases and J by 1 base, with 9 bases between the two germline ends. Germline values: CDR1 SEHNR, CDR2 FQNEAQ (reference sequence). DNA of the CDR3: TGTGCCAGCAGCTTGAGGGACACGAACACTGAAGCTTTCTTT. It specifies CASSLRDTNTEAFF.

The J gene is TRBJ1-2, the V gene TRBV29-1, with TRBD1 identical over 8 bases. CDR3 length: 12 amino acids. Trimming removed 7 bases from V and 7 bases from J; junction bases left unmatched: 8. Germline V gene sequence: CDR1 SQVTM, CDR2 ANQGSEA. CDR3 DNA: TGCAGCGCCGAGCAGGGGGCTCGTGGCTACACCTTC. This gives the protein CSAEQGARGYTF.